The 27 T cell receptor beta chains below all came from one sample that was sequenced in a study of shared clonotypes between healthy human individuals. TCRdb's copy holds only in-frame clones and misses some; the assay was immunoSEQ multiplex PCR. The data show 2,100,000 or so clones, around 95% seen once. The specimen sequenced was naive CD4+ T cells sorted from blood. Documented subset: CD45RA+ positively selected. These receptors were taken from a man between 18 and 29 years old in good health.

This chain connects TRBV30 to TRBJ1-1; TRBD1 agrees at 8 bases. V was pared by 2 bases and J by 0 bases, with 2 bases of the junction left unmatched. The germline CDR1 and CDR2 sequences are GTSNPN and SVGIG (reference sequence). This CDR3 spans 14 amino acids. CDR3: CAWSQGAMNTEAFF. In nucleotides, the CDR3 is TGTGCCTGGAGTCAGGGGGCCATGAACACTGAAGCTTTCTTT.

This clone was detected once. V and J are TRBV5-6 and TRBJ1-4; D not resolved. This CDR3 comprises 14 residues. V lost 3 bases, J lost 5 bases, and 11 bases lay in between. Germline assignment: CDR1 SGHDT and CDR2 YYEEEE. The CDR3: CASSSPSWNEKLFF. The CDR3 region has the DNA TGTGCCAGCAGCTCGCCCAGCTGGAATGAAAAACTGTTTTTT.

Points on this clone: This sample also contains other DNA sequences that code for the same CDR3. CDR3 residues: CAISELETQYF. The CDR3 region has the DNA TGTGCCATCAGTGAGCTTGAGACCCAGTACTTC. This sequence joins TRBV10-3 and TRBJ2-5; D ambiguous. The CDR3 runs to 11 residues. V was clipped by 2 bases and J by 5 bases, with 3 bases between them. Germline CDR1 and CDR2: ENHRY and SYGVKD.

Remarks on this clone: The sample carries other DNA sequences with the same CDR3. J is TRBJ1-6 and V is TRBV6-1; 7 bases map to TRBD1. The length of the CDR3 is 13 residues. The ends lost 8 bases at V and 4 bases at J; junction bases unmatched: 2. CDR1 and CDR2 from the germline V gene are MNHNS and SASEGT. The CDR3 bases are TGTGCCAGCGGGACAGCTTATAATTCACCCCTCCACTTT. Translated, it gives CASGTAYNSPLHF.

V usage is TRBV7-2 and J usage is TRBJ1-3; 9 nucleotides match TRBD1. This CDR3 comprises 18 residues. The V gene's germline CDR1 is SGHTA and CDR2 FQGNSA. The ends lost 0 bases at V and 1 base at J; junction bases unmatched: 7. In DNA, the CDR3 is TGTGCCAGCAGCTTAGCGTTTGGGGGACAGGGTTCTGGAAACACCATATATTTT. It is translated as CASSLAFGGQGSGNTIYF.

This rearrangement joins TRBV25-1 to TRBJ2-4; D is unresolved. The V gene's germline CDR1 is MGHDK and CDR2 SYGVNS. The CDR3 spans 12 residues. Trimming shortened V by 2 bases and J by 7 bases, and 6 bases separated the two germline ends. The CDR3 loop reads CASSESWNIQYF. The CDR3 nucleotides read TGTGCCAGCAGTGAAAGTTGGAACATTCAGTACTTC.

The genes are TRBV10-3 and TRBJ2-7; TRBD1 matches 9 bases. The CDR3 sequence is 13 residues long. Trimming at V came to 6 bases and at J to 2 bases, leaving 2 bases not matched to a gene. The germline V gene has CDR1 ENHRY and CDR2 SYGVKD. Here the CDR3 DNA reads TGTGCCATCAGCCGGGACAGGGCCTACGAGCAGTACTTC. It encodes CAISRDRAYEQYF.

The rearrangement uses TRBV15 and TRBJ2-5; D may be TRBD1 or TRBD2 (5 bases each). Germline values: CDR1 LNHNV, CDR2 YYDKDF (reference sequence). Trimming removed 3 bases at V and 7 bases at J, with 24 bases between. This CDR3 comprises 17 residues. This CDR3 reads CATSSDGADSVYGTQYF. In DNA, the CDR3 is TGTGCCACCAGCAGCGATGGGGCGGATAGCGTCTACGGGACCCAGTACTTC.

The chain carries TRBV28 and TRBJ2-3; 11 nucleotides match TRBD2. Germline lookup yields CDR1 MDHEN and CDR2 SYDVKM. V was pared by 6 bases and J by 3 bases, with 5 bases of the junction left unmatched. The CDR3 spans 15 residues. The CDR3 reads CASSTWTSGTDTQYF. CDR3 nucleotide sequence: TGTGCCAGCAGCACTTGGACTAGCGGGACAGATACGCAGTATTTT.

The chain's CDR3 is CASSELGQTYNEQFF. Here the CDR3 DNA reads TGTGCCAGCAGTGAGTTGGGACAGACCTACAATGAGCAGTTCTTC. The rearrangement uses TRBV2 and TRBJ2-1; the match to TRBD1 covers 7 bases. This CDR3 has 15 residues. Unmatched junction bases numbered 4, after V lost 3 bases and J lost 2 bases. CDR1 and CDR2 (germline): SNHLY, FYNNEI.

This chain connects TRBV29-1 to TRBJ1-1, with a tentative D call TRBD1 (5 bases). CDR3 size: 13 residues. Germline V lookup: CDR1 SQVTM, CDR2 ANQGSEA. The V gene lost 6 bases and the J gene lost 1 base, with 12 bases spanning the gap. The CDR3 DNA reads as TGCAGCGTACTAGGACACGCGAACACTGAAGCTTTCTTT. The encoded protein is CSVLGHANTEAFF.

The rearrangement uses TRBV2 and TRBJ2-7, with a possible D match to TRBD1 (6 bases). The CDR3 is 15 amino acids. Germline V gene sequence: CDR1 SNHLY, CDR2 FYNNEI. V was trimmed by 6 bases and J by 0 bases, leaving 15 bases between them. The CDR3 region is CASRGARQNSYEQYF. The CDR3 region has the DNA TGTGCCAGCAGGGGGGCCCGACAAAACTCCTACGAGCAGTACTTC.

This chain connects TRBV6-5 to TRBJ2-5; 7 bases match TRBD1. The CDR3 is 14 amino acids. Trimming removed 7 bases from V and 1 base from J; junction bases left unmatched: 6. The germline V gene encodes CDR1 MNHEY and CDR2 SVGAGI. CDR3 residues: CASKTGWLQETQYF. The CDR3 DNA is TGTGCCAGCAAGACAGGGTGGCTCCAAGAGACCCAGTACTTC.

The rearrangement uses TRBV13 and TRBJ2-3; 13 bases are shared with TRBD2. Germline trimming cut 3 bases from V and 9 bases from J; bases unmatched to any gene: 6. Germline CDR1 reads PRHDT; CDR2 reads FYEKMQ (reference sequence). The CDR3 spans 15 residues. The CDR3 is CASSFGLAGVETQYF. DNA for the CDR3: TGTGCCAGCAGCTTCGGACTAGCGGGAGTAGAAACGCAGTATTTT.

Regarding this clone: This same CDR3 is encoded by further DNA sequences in the sample. V gene TRBV2 combines with J gene TRBJ2-7; 9 bases fit TRBD1. The germline gives CDR1 SNHLY, CDR2 FYNNEI. The CDR3 is 14 amino acids. After removal of 4 bases from V and 5 bases from J, the junction contained 6 bases not matched to a gene. Written as DNA, the CDR3 is TGTGCCAGCAGTGCCCGGGACAGGGCGAACGAGCAGTACTTC. It translates to CASSARDRANEQYF.

V and J are TRBV7-3 and TRBJ1-2, with D possibly matching TRBD1 (5 bases). Per the germline V gene, CDR1 is SGHTA and CDR2 is FQGTGA. The CDR3 is made up of 13 amino acids. The V and J ends lost 7 bases and 3 bases respectively, with 12 bases between them. The CDR3 bases are TGTGCCAGCACCCCGGGGGTAGACTATGGCTACACCTTC. Its translation: CASTPGVDYGYTF.

This chain links TRBV2 with TRBJ2-6, with 9 positions matching TRBD1. CDR1 SNHLY and CDR2 FYNNEI come from the germline V gene. Trimming took 10 bases from V and 2 from J; bases not matched to a gene: 12. The CDR3 consists of 17 residues. CDR3 DNA sequence: TGTGCCACCGGATCGGGACAGGGAAGTCCTGGGGCCAACGTCCTGACTTTC. This gives the protein CATGSGQGSPGANVLTF.

The CDR3 loop reads CASSGQGEIDGYTF. CDR3 nucleotide sequence: TGTGCCAGCAGCGGACAGGGTGAAATCGATGGCTACACCTTC. The rearrangement links TRBV2 to TRBJ1-2; 8 positions agree with TRBD1. The length of the CDR3 is 14 residues. V gave up 6 bases and J gave up 6 bases; unmatched junction bases: 9. In germline, CDR1 is SNHLY, CDR2 FYNNEI.

The rearrangement links TRBV5-1 to TRBJ2-3, with a weak D call TRBD2 (7 bases). The CDR3 is 15 amino acids. CDR1 is SGHRS, CDR2 YFSETQ, per germline. The V and J ends lost 4 bases and 4 bases respectively, with 16 bases between them. CDR3 DNA: TGCGCCAGCAGCAGGGGGGGCTCAATCTCAGATACGCAGTATTTT. Protein sequence: CASSRGGSISDTQYF. Filled out from reference TRBV5-1 and TRBJ2-3, the complete variable domain reads KAGVTQTPRYLIKTRGQQVTLSCSPISGHRSVSWYQQTPGQGLQFLFEYFSETQRNKGNFPGRFSGRQFSNSRSEMNVSTLELGDSALYLCASSRGGSISDTQYFGPGTRLTVL.

This chain uses TRBV6-6 with TRBJ2-3, with D unclear. V shed 9 bases and J shed 0 bases, with 16 bases lying between them. Germline V lookup: CDR1 MNHNY, CDR2 SVGAGI (reference sequence). This CDR3 region has 15 residues. The CDR3 protein is CASARTASSTDTQYF. In DNA, the CDR3 is TGTGCCAGTGCCCGGACCGCCTCTAGCACAGATACGCAGTATTTT.

The V and J genes are TRBV20-1 and TRBJ2-7; D might be TRBD1 or TRBD2, each matching 5 bases. Germline V gene sequence: CDR1 DFQATT, CDR2 SNEGSKA (reference sequence). This CDR3 is 11 amino acids long. Trimming pared 6 bases from V and 4 bases from J, leaving 10 bases between. CDR3 amino acids: CSAPGRYEQYF. As DNA, the CDR3 is TGCAGTGCCCCGGGACGGTACGAGCAGTACTTC.

The chain carries TRBV7-8 and TRBJ1-3; D gene unclear. The V end was cut by 1 base, the J end by 0 bases, with 7 bases between. CDR3 length: 15 residues. CDR1 and CDR2 from the germline V gene are SGHVS and FQNEAQ. CDR3 region: CASSLVAGSGNTIYF. Here the CDR3 DNA reads TGTGCCAGCAGCTTAGTGGCGGGCTCTGGAAACACCATATATTTT.

This clone was counted a single time. The same CDR3 can be traced to other DNA sequences in this sample. The genes are TRBV27 and TRBJ1-5; D remains unclear. The germline gives CDR1 MNHEY, CDR2 SMNVEV (reference sequence). This CDR3 is 14 amino acids long. Trimming removed 2 bases from V and 4 bases from J, with 9 bases in between. For the CDR3, the DNA is TGTGCCAGCAGTTTAAGGTTGGGGAATCAGCCCCAGCATTTT. It codes for CASSLRLGNQPQHF.

As to this clone: The same CDR3 is also encoded by other DNA sequences in this sample. The chain carries TRBV5-1 and TRBJ2-3, with 10 bases that match TRBD1. V trimming: 4 bases; J trimming: 1 base; junction bases outside the gene matches: 6. CDR1 and CDR2 from the germline V gene are SGHRS and YFSETQ. This CDR3 is 16 amino acids long. CDR3 DNA: TGCGCCAGCAGCCTGGGCGGGACAGGGGGCACAGATACGCAGTATTTT. Its protein product is CASSLGGTGGTDTQYF.

The chain joins TRBV2 to TRBJ2-5, with D possibly TRBD1 on 6 matching bases. Trimming took off 2 bases at V and 2 bases at J, with 9 bases between the two ends. Germline V gene sequence: CDR1 SNHLY, CDR2 FYNNEI. This CDR3 region has 14 residues. The chain's CDR3 is CASSEWQGQETQYF. Here the CDR3 DNA reads TGTGCCAGCAGTGAATGGCAGGGGCAAGAGACCCAGTACTTC. Supplemented by reference TRBV2 and TRBJ2-5, the full variable domain reads EPEVTQTPSHQVTQMGQEVILRCVPISNHLYFYWYRQILGQKVEFLVSFYNNEISEKSEIFDDQFSVERPDGSNFTLKIRSTKLEDSAMYFCASSEWQGQETQYFGPGTRLLVL.

The J gene is TRBJ2-5, the V gene TRBV6-1; 12 bases fit TRBD2. Germline V lookup: CDR1 MNHNS, CDR2 SASEGT. The ends lost 4 bases at V and 5 bases at J; junction bases unmatched: 2. The CDR3 runs to 14 residues. Written as DNA, the CDR3 is TGTGCCAGCAGTGCTAGCGGGAGGGTCGAGACCCAGTACTTC. This sequence encodes CASSASGRVETQYF.

The V and J genes are TRBV4-3 and TRBJ1-6, with 7 bases matching TRBD1. Trimming cost V 1 base and J 1 base; bases outside gene matches: 4. Germline assignment: CDR1 LGHNA and CDR2 YSLEER. The CDR3 sequence is 17 residues long. The CDR3 here is CASSQGQGNSYNSPLHF. CDR3 DNA: TGCGCCAGCAGCCAAGGACAGGGAAATTCCTATAATTCACCCCTCCACTTT.